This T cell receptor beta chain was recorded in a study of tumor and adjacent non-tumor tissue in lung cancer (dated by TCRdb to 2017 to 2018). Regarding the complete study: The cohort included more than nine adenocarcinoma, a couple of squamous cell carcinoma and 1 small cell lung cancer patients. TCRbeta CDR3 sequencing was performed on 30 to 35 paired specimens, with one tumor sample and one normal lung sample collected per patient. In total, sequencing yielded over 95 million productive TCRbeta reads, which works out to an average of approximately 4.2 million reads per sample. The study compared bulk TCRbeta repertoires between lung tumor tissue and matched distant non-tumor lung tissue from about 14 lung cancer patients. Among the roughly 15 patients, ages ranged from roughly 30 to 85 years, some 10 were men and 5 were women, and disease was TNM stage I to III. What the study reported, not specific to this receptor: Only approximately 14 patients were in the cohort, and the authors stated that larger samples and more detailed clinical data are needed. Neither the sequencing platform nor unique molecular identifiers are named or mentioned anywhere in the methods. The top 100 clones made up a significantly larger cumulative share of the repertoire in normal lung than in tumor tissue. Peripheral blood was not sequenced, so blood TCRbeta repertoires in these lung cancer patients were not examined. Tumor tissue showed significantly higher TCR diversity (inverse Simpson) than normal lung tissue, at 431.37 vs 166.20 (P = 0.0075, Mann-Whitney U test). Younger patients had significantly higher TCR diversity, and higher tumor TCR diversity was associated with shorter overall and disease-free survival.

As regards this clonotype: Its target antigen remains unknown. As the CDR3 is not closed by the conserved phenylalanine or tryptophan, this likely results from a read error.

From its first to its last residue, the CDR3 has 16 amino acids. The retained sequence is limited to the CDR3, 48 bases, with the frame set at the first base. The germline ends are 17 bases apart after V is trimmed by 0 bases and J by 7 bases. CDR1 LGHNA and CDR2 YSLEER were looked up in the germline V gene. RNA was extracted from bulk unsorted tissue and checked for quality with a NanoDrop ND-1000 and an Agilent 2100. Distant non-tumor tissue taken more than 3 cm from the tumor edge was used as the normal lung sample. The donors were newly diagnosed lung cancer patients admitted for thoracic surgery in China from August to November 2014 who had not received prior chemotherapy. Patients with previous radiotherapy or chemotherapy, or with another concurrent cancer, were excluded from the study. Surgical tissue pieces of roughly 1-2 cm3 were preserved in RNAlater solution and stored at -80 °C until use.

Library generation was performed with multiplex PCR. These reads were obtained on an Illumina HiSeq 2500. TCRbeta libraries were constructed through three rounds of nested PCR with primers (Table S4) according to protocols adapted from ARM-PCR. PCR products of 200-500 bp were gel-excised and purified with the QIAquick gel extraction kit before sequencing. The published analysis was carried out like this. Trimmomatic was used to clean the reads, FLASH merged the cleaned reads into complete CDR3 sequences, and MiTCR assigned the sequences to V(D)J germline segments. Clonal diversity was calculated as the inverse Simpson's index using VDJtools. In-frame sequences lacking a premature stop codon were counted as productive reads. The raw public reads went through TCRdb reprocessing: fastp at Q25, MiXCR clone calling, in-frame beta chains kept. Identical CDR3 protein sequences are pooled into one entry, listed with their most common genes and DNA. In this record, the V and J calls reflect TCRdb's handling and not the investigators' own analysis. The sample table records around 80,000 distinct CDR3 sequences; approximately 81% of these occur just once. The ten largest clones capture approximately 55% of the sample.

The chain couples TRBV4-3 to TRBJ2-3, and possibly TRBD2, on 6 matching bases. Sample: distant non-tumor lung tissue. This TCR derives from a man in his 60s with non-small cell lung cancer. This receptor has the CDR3 CASSQDRAGTSNTQYY. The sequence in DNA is TGCGCCAGCAGCCAAGATAGAGCGGGCACCTCAAATACGCAGTATTAT.